This T cell receptor (beta chain) was identified in a study of blood T cell repertoires in COVID-19. Study as a whole: Acute and convalescent COVID-19 samples came from the United States, Italy and Spain. The analysed material was cDNA or gDNA that came from T cells, B-cell-depleted T cells, or PBMCs.

Under the authors' procedure: The authors estimated nucleated cell counts from reference gene primer amplification. The table came from immunoSEQ multiplex PCR; TCRdb's copy has only in-frame clones and leaves some out. The V and J calls and clone size are taken from that table; D and trimming were inferred from the DNA. The sample has tens of thousands of clones, around 90% seen once; the top ten hold less than 8%. The trim removed 5 bases at V and 9 bases at J, leaving 8 bases unmatched. The germline CDR1 and CDR2 sequences are SGHAT and FQNNGV. CDR3 size: 16 residues. The TCR sequence derives from a human donor in a cohort sampled during active COVID-19. Sequenced: peripheral blood. This chain connects TRBV11-2 to TRBJ2-1; 15 bases fit TRBD2. CDR3 bases: TGTGCCAGCAGCCCAGGACTAGCGGGAGGGGACGGTGAGCAGTTCTTC. Residues: CASSPGLAGGDGEQFF.